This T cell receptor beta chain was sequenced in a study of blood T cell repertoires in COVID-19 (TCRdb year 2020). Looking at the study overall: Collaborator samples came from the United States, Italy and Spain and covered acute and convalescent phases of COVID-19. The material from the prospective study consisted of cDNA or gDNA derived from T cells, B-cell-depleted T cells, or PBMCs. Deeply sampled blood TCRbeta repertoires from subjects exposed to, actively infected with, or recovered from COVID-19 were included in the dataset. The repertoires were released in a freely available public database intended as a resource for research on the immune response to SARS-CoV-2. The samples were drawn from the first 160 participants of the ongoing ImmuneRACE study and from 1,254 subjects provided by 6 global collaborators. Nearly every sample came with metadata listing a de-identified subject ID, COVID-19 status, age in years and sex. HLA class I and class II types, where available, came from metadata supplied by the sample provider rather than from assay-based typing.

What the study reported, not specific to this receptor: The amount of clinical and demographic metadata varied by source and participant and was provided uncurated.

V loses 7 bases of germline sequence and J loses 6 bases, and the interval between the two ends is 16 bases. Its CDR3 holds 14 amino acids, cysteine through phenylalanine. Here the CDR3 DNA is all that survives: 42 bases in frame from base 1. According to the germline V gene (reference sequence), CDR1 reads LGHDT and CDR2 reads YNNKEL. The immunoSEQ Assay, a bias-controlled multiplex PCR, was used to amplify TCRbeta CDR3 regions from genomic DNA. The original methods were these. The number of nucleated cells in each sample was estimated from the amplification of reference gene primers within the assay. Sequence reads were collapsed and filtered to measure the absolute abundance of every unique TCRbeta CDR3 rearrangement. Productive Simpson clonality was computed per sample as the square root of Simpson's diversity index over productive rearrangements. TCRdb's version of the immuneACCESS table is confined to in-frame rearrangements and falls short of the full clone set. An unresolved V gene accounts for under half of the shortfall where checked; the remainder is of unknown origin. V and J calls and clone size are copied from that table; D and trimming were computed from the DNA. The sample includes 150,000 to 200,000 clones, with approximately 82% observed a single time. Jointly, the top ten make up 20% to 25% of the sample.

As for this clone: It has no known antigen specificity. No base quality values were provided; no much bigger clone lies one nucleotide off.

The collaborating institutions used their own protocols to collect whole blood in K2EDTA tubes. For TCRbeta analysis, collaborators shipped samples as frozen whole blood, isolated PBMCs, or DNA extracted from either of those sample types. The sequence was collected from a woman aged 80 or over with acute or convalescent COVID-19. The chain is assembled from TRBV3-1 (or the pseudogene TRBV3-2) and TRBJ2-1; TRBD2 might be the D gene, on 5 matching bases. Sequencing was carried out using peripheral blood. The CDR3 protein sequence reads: CASTQSPSGNEQFF. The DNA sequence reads TGTGCCAGCACCCAGTCCCCCAGCGGCAATGAGCAGTTCTTC.